These 26 T cell receptor beta chains share one sample of origin, sequenced in a study of blood T cell repertoires in COVID-19. TCRdb's table, derived via immunoSEQ multiplex PCR, lists solely in-frame clones and lacks some. The table shows about 230,000 clones, with nearly 90% occurring only once. The specimen was peripheral blood. All receptors come from a young woman who had recovered from COVID-19.

CDR3 coding DNA: TGTGCCAGCAGCTTGTTCGAGGGATATGGCTACACCTTC. It yields the protein CASSLFEGYGYTF. The chain joins TRBV7-8 to TRBJ1-2; D is ambiguous. CDR3 length: 13 residues. Trimming removed 3 bases from V and 5 bases from J, with 10 bases in between. The germline V gene encodes CDR1 SGHVS and CDR2 FQNEAQ. Full variable domain (missing parts from reference TRBV7-8 and TRBJ1-2): GAGVSQSPRYKVAKRGQDVALRCDPISGHVSLFWYQQALGQGPEFLTYFQNEAQLDKSGLPSDRFFAERPEGSVSTLKIQRTQQEDSAVYLCASSLFEGYGYTFGSGTRLTVV.

The chain recombines TRBV29-1 with TRBJ1-2; possible D gene TRBD1, 6 bases. Trimming left V 1 base short and J 10 bases short, with 10 bases between. The CDR3 is 11 amino acids. The V gene's germline CDR1 is SQVTM and CDR2 ANQGSEA. In DNA, the CDR3 is TGCAGCGTTGAAGGGGGGGGCGACTACACCTTC. Its translation is CSVEGGGDYTF.

V is TRBV25-1 and J is TRBJ2-1, with TRBD1 identical over 10 bases. J was trimmed by 4 bases and V by 6 bases; bases with no gene match: 12. Germline loops: CDR1 MGHDK, CDR2 SYGVNS. The CDR3 totals 17 residues. CDR3 loop: CASREQGGTGVYNEQFF. The CDR3 DNA sequence: TGTGCCAGCAGGGAGCAAGGCGGGACAGGGGTTTACAATGAGCAGTTCTTC.

This clone appeared once. The rearrangement joins TRBV25-1 to TRBJ2-7, with 7 bases aligning to TRBD2. Germline-derived CDR1 and CDR2 are MGHDK and SYGVNS. J lost 0 bases, V lost 5 bases, and 7 bases had no gene match. The CDR3 length is 15 residues. CDR3 amino acids: CASSNPAGSSYEQYF. The CDR3 DNA sequence: TGTGCCAGCAGTAACCCAGCGGGGAGCTCCTACGAGCAGTACTTC.

The chain couples TRBV12-3 or TRBV12-4 to TRBJ2-3; 10 positions agree with TRBD1. This CDR3 contains 13 residues. J was trimmed by 4 bases and V by 6 bases; bases with no gene match: 1. The CDR3 protein is CASRGTGADTQYF. The CDR3 nucleotides read TGTGCCAGCAGGGGGACAGGGGCAGATACGCAGTATTTT.

The V call is TRBV25-1, the J call TRBJ2-1; the D gene is possibly TRBD2 (5 bases). The V gene's germline CDR1 is MGHDK and CDR2 SYGVNS. This CDR3 is 16 amino acids long. Trimming cost V 3 bases and J 1 base, with 13 bases left between them. Here the CDR3 reads CASSERWAGSYNEQFF. The CDR3 DNA reads TGTGCCAGCAGTGAGAGGTGGGCGGGTTCCTACAATGAGCAGTTCTTC.

J is TRBJ1-2 and V is TRBV5-1; D is perhaps TRBD1 (6 bases). The CDR3 extends over 13 amino acids. Germline CDR1 and CDR2: SGHRS and YFSETQ. The V end lost 0 bases, the J end lost 8 bases, and 11 bases lay between the germline ends. CDR3 amino acids: CASSLDRVYGYTF. The CDR3 DNA reads TGCGCCAGCAGCTTGGACAGGGTTTACGGCTACACCTTC.

V and J are TRBV29-1 and TRBJ2-1, with 7 nucleotides matching TRBD2. Germline CDR1 and CDR2: SQVTM and ANQGSEA. After removal of 3 bases from V and 5 bases from J, the junction contained 4 bases not matched to a gene. The CDR3 runs 13 residues. The CDR3 DNA reads TGCAGCGTTGACGTCCTAGCGGACAATGAGCAGTTCTTC. This codes for CSVDVLADNEQFF.

The V gene is TRBV5-6, the J gene TRBJ2-3, with 9 bases aligning to TRBD1. After removal of 5 bases from V and 4 bases from J, the junction contained 14 bases not matched to a gene. Germline lookup yields CDR1 SGHDT and CDR2 YYEEEE. The CDR3 loop spans 17 amino acids. CDR3 residues: CASSLRTGTGRPDTQYF. The DNA for the CDR3 is TGTGCCAGCAGTTTAAGAACCGGGACAGGGAGGCCAGATACGCAGTATTTT. Full variable domain (missing parts from reference TRBV5-6 and TRBJ2-3): DAGVTQSPTHLIKTRGQQVTLRCSPKSGHDTVSWYQQALGQGPQFIFQYYEEEERQRGNFPDRFSGHQFPNYSSELNVNALLLGDSALYLCASSLRTGTGRPDTQYFGPGTRLTVL.

This clone was detected many times. The V gene is TRBV7-2, the J gene TRBJ1-4; D not resolved. V was shortened by 0 bases and J by 5 bases, with 4 bases between the two germline ends. CDR1 and CDR2 from the germline V gene are SGHTA and FQGNSA. The length of the CDR3 is 13 residues. The CDR3 sequence: CASSLALNEKLFF. CDR3 DNA sequence: TGTGCCAGCAGCTTAGCCCTAAATGAAAAACTGTTTTTT.

This chain connects TRBV4-3 to TRBJ2-1, with 13 bases lining up with TRBD2. Germline CDR1 is LGHNA and CDR2 is YSLEER. The V segment lost 4 bases and the J segment 6 bases; nucleotides outside the gene matches: 9. The CDR3 runs 17 residues. For the CDR3, the DNA is TGCGCCAGCAGCCCCAGACTAGCGGGAGGCCCCGTCAATGAGCAGTTCTTC. Its translation is CASSPRLAGGPVNEQFF.

V usage is TRBV4-3 and J usage is TRBJ2-1, with 8 bases matching TRBD1. Germline lookup yields CDR1 LGHNA and CDR2 YSLEER. Unmatched junction bases numbered 2, after V lost 0 bases and J lost 1 base. The CDR3 is 16 residues long. This chain's CDR3 is CASSQDWTGSYNEQFF. CDR3 in DNA: TGCGCCAGCAGCCAAGACTGGACAGGGTCCTACAATGAGCAGTTCTTC.

V and J are TRBV6-5 and TRBJ1-6, with 7 nucleotides matching TRBD1. The CDR3 is 13 residues long. Germline CDR1 MNHEY, CDR2 SVGAGI. V shed 6 bases and J 7 bases; nucleotides not matched to a gene: 3. The CDR3 region has the DNA TGTGCCAGCAGAGCGACAGGGAATTCACCCCTCCACTTT. Its protein product is CASRATGNSPLHF.

This chain links TRBV5-5 with TRBJ1-1, with TRBD1 identical over 11 bases. Trimming took 4 bases from V and 3 from J; bases not matched to a gene: 2. Germline loops: CDR1 SGHKS, CDR2 YYEKEE (reference sequence). CDR3 size: 14 residues. The CDR3 DNA reads TGTGCCAGCAGCGGACAGGGGGCTTACACTGAAGCTTTCTTT. Translated, it gives CASSGQGAYTEAFF.

V is TRBV6-5 and J is TRBJ1-6; possibly TRBD1 for D (5 bases). V dropped 8 bases and J dropped 7 bases, with 15 bases sitting between them. The CDR3 has 14 amino acids. Germline CDR1 MNHEY, CDR2 SVGAGI. The CDR3 sequence: CASGDSWGNSPLHF. The DNA of the CDR3 is TGTGCCAGCGGGGATTCGTGGGGCAATTCACCCCTCCACTTT.

The chain has TRBV13 and TRBJ1-4; D not certain. The ends were cut back, 0 bases at V and 5 bases at J, with 4 bases in the middle. Germline-derived CDR1 and CDR2 are PRHDT and FYEKMQ (reference sequence). The length of the CDR3 is 13 residues. This chain's CDR3 is CASSLGQNEKLFF. The CDR3 DNA reads TGTGCCAGCAGCTTAGGACAGAATGAAAAACTGTTTTTT. Based on the CDR3 plus reference TRBV13 and TRBJ1-4, the full variable domain is AAGVIQSPRHLIKEKRETATLKCYPIPRHDTVYWYQQGPGQDPQFLISFYEKMQSDKGSIPDRFSAQQFSDYHSELNMSSLELGDSALYFCASSLGQNEKLFFGSGTQLSVL.

This chain connects TRBV11-2 to TRBJ2-3; 8 bases are a match to TRBD2. This CDR3 is 15 amino acids long. Germline values: CDR1 SGHAT, CDR2 FQNNGV. Trimming cost V 5 bases and J 0 bases; bases outside gene matches: 4. The CDR3 protein is CASSLGRASTDTQYF. DNA of the CDR3: TGTGCCAGCAGCCTCGGGAGGGCGAGCACAGATACGCAGTATTTT. Combining the CDR3 with reference TRBV11-2 and TRBJ2-3 gives the whole variable domain EAGVAQSPRYKIIEKRQSVAFWCNPISGHATLYWYQQILGQGPKLLIQFQNNGVVDDSQLPKDRFSAERLKGVDSTLKIQPAKLEDSAVYLCASSLGRASTDTQYFGPGTRLTVL.

The V and J genes are TRBV11-2 and TRBJ2-7, with D possibly TRBD1 on 6 matching bases. Germline-derived CDR1 and CDR2 are SGHAT and FQNNGV. The CDR3 length is 14 residues. V was pared by 1 base and J by 4 bases, with 11 bases between. CDR3 region: CASSLATGLYEQYF. In DNA, the CDR3 is TGTGCCAGCAGCTTAGCTACAGGGTTATACGAGCAGTACTTC.

The chain links TRBV23-1 to TRBJ2-7; 7 nucleotides match TRBD2. TRBV23-1 is annotated as an ORF whose role is uncertain. The CDR3 extends over 17 amino acids. The J segment lost 0 bases and the V segment lost 0 bases, leaving 8 bases of the junction unmatched. The CDR3 region is CASSQSVPAGSSYEQYF. The CDR3 region has the DNA TGCGCCAGCAGTCAATCGGTTCCAGCGGGGAGCTCCTACGAGCAGTACTTC.

The rearrangement joins TRBV7-3 to TRBJ2-1, with a tentative D call TRBD2 (6 bases). In germline, CDR1 is SGHTA, CDR2 FQGTGA. This CDR3 region has 17 residues. Trimming took off 1 base at V and 2 bases at J, with 15 bases between the two ends. The DNA of the CDR3 is TGTGCCAGCAGCTTAATGGTTTGGCGGGAAGCCTACAATGAGCAGTTCTTC. This sequence encodes CASSLMVWREAYNEQFF.

The DNA of the CDR3 is TGTGCCAGCAGCTCTCTTGGACAAGCGAATTCACCCCTCCACTTT. It yields the protein CASSSLGQANSPLHF. The V call is TRBV7-9, the J call TRBJ1-6, with D perhaps TRBD1 (5 bases). The CDR3 loop spans 15 amino acids. Looked up from germline, CDR1 is SEHNR and CDR2 is FQNEAQ (reference sequence). Trimming left V 4 bases short and J 7 bases short, with 14 bases between. The whole variable domain, remainder taken from reference TRBV7-9 and TRBJ1-6, is DTGVSQNPRHKITKRGQNVTFRCDPISEHNRLYWYRQTLGQGPEFLTYFQNEAQLEKSRLLSDRFSAERPKGSFSTLEIQRTEQGDSAMYLCASSSLGQANSPLHFGNGTRLTVT.

The J gene is TRBJ2-2, the V gene TRBV27; the D gene is possibly TRBD1 (6 bases). V shed 6 bases and J shed 4 bases, with 12 bases lying between them. The CDR3 is 14 amino acids. Germline assignment: CDR1 MNHEY and CDR2 SMNVEV (reference sequence). CDR3 bases: TGTGCCAGCAGGATACAGGGTGGCACCGGGGAGCTGTTTTTT. Residues: CASRIQGGTGELFF.

With regard to this clone: The same CDR3 arises from other DNA sequences in this sample as well. The chain recombines TRBV4-1 with TRBJ2-7; 9 bases map to TRBD1. The CDR3 is 14 residues long. Germline-derived CDR1 and CDR2 are MGHRA and YSYEKL. After removal of 4 bases from V and 1 base from J, the junction contained 2 bases not matched to a gene. The CDR3 region has the DNA TGCGCCAGCAGCCCCGGGACAGGGTCCTACGAGCAGTACTTC. It is translated as CASSPGTGSYEQYF.

The genes are TRBV7-2 and TRBJ2-1; 8 bases agree with TRBD1. The CDR3 length is 14 residues. V was pared by 1 base and J by 15 bases, with 11 bases of the junction left unmatched. Germline CDR1 is SGHTA and CDR2 is FQGNSA. Here the CDR3 DNA reads TGTGCCAGCAGCTTAGTAGGACAGGGCCTAGAACCGTTCTTC. Translating gives CASSLVGQGLEPFF. Full variable domain (rest looked up from reference TRBV7-2 and TRBJ2-1): GAGVSQSPSNKVTEKGKDVELRCDPISGHTALYWYRQSLGQGLEFLIYFQGNSAPDKSGLPSDRFSAERTGGSVSTLTIQRTQQEDSAVYLCASSLVGQGLEPFFGPGTRLTVL.

This chain uses TRBV6-5 with TRBJ2-7, with 7 positions matching TRBD2. The V gene's germline CDR1 is MNHEY and CDR2 SVGAGI. The V and J ends lost 6 bases and 4 bases, in that order; junction bases with no gene match: 6. This CDR3 has 13 residues. The CDR3, as DNA: TGTGCCAGCAGGAGGGGACTAACTTACGAGCAGTACTTC. It translates to CASRRGLTYEQYF.

The V call is TRBV5-1, the J call TRBJ2-7; 9 bases map to TRBD1. The germline gives CDR1 SGHRS, CDR2 YFSETQ. With 3 bases clipped from V and 2 bases from J, the junction kept 3 bases outside the gene matches. The CDR3 totals 14 residues. The CDR3 region is CASSSGDRAYEQYF. DNA of the CDR3: TGCGCCAGCAGCTCGGGGGACAGGGCCTACGAGCAGTACTTC. Variable domain in full (rest from reference TRBV5-1 and TRBJ2-7): KAGVTQTPRYLIKTRGQQVTLSCSPISGHRSVSWYQQTPGQGLQFLFEYFSETQRNKGNFPGRFSGRQFSNSRSEMNVSTLELGDSALYLCASSSGDRAYEQYFGPGTRLTVT.